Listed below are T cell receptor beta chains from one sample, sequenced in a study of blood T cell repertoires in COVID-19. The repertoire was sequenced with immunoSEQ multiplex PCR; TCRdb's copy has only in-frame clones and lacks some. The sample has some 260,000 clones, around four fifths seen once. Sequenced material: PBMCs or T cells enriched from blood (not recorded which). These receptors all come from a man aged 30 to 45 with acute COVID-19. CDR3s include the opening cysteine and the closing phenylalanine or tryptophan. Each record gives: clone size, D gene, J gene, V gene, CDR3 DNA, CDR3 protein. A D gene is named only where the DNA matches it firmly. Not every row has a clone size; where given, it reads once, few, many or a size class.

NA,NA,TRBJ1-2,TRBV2,TGTGCCAGCAGTGATAGGGGTACGGACTACACCTTC,CASSDRGTDYTF
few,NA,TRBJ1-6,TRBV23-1,TGCGCCAGCAGTCAGGATTTTAGGGGCAGGCCCCTCCACTTT,CASSQDFRGRPLHF
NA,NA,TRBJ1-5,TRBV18,TGTGCCAGCTCACCAAATGGGGCAGGGTCGAGCAATCAGCCCCAGCATTTT,CASSPNGAGSSNQPQHF
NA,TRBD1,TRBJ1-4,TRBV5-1,TGCGCCAGCAGCTCGTATGGACAGGGGTCGGCAGGAAAACTGTTTTTT,CASSSYGQGSAGKLFF
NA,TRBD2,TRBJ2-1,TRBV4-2,TGTGCCAGCAGCCAATTTATCGGGACTAGCGGGAGCTACAATGAGCAGTTCTTC,CASSQFIGTSGSYNEQFF
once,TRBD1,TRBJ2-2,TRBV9,TGTGCCAGCAGCGTCTTGGGACAGGGGTCGGGCGGGGAGCTGTTTTTT,CASSVLGQGSGGELFF
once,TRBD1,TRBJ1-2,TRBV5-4,TGTGCCAGCAGTCGTGGACAGGGAGTCGTCTATGGCTACACCTTC,CASSRGQGVVYGYTF
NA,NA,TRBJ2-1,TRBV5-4,TGTGCCAGCAGCTTGGAGAGGACTTCCTACAATGAGCAGTTCTTC,CASSLERTSYNEQFF
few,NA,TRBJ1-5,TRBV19,TGTGCCAGCAGGGATCCGGGCAATCAGCCCCAGCATTTT,CASRDPGNQPQHF
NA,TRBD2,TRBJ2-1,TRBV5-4,TGTGCCAGCAGCTTGTCTAGCGGGTCTTACAATGAGCAGTTCTTC,CASSLSSGSYNEQFF